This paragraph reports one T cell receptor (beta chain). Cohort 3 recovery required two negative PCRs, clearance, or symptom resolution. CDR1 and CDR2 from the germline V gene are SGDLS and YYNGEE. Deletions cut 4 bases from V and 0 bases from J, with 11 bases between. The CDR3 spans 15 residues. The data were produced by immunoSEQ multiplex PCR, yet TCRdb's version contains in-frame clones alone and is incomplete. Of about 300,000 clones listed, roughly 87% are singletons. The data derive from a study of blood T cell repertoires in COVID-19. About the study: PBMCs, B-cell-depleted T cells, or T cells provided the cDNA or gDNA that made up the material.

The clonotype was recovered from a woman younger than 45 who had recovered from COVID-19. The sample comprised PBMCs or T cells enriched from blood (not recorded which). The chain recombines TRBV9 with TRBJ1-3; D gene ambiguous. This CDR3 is CASSPRGNSGNTIYF. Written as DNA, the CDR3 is TGTGCCAGCAGCCCTCGCGGTAACTCTGGAAACACCATATATTTT.